The clone carrying this T cell receptor (beta chain) was detected once. What it recognizes is unknown. The source of the sample is a study of long-term antiretroviral therapy in people with HIV. The immunoSEQ assay was v3.0, run at survey level. Produced via immunoSEQ multiplex PCR; TCRdb's table is partial and in-frame only. The sample includes 30,000 to 40,000 clones, about 83% of them seen just once. Study observations and caveats: With ART, diversity went up but was still lower than in transplant donor controls.

The CDR3 is made up of 12 amino acids. The V gene lost 7 bases and the J gene lost 1 base, with 6 bases spanning the gap. From germline, CDR1 is LGHNT and CDR2 FRNRAP. The sequence derives from a man younger than 35 with HIV. The source material was unsorted PBMCs, sampled 0.4 years before starting antiretroviral therapy. V is TRBV12-5 and J is TRBJ2-3; D is undetermined. CDR3: CASAVGTDTQYF. The DNA for the CDR3 is TGTGCTAGTGCCGTTGGCACAGATACGCAGTATTTT.